This T cell receptor (beta chain) is drawn from a study of cytomegalovirus exposure and HLA in healthy donors. PCR used 60 Vbeta primers and 13 Jbeta primers. TCRdb's copy holds only in-frame clones and misses some; the assay was immunoSEQ multiplex PCR. The table has more than 95,000 clones, around 80% seen once; the top ten hold roughly 5.4%. V lost 7 bases to trimming and J lost 1 base, with 7 bases between them. The CDR3 spans 13 residues. In germline, CDR1 is MNHNS, CDR2 SASEGT. The clonotype was recovered from a woman in her late teens or twenties in good health and CMV-seropositive. The rearrangement joins TRBV6-1 to TRBJ2-2; TRBD1 is a possible D gene (5 bases). The sequencing input was PBMCs. CDR3: CASMGQNTGELFF. DNA of the CDR3: TGTGCCAGCATGGGGCAGAACACCGGGGAGCTGTTTTTT.